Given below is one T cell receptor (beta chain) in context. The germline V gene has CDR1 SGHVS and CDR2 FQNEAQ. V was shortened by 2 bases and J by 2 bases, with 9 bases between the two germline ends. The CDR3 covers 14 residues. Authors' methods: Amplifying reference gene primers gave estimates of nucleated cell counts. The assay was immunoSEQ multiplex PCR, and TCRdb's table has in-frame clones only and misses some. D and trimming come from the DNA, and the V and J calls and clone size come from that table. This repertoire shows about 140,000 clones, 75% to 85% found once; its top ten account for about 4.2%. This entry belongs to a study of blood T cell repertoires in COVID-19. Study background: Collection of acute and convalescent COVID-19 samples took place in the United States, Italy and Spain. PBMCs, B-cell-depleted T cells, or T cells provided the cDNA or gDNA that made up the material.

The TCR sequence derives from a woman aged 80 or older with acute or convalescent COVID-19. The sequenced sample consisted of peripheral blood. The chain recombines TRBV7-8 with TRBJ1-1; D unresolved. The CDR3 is CASSLSNYNTEAFF. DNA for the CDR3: TGTGCCAGCAGCTTATCAAACTATAACACTGAAGCTTTCTTT.